A single sample gave rise to the 19 T cell receptor beta chains below, sequenced in a study of blood T cell repertoires in COVID-19. This table comes from immunoSEQ multiplex PCR, and its TCRdb copy is limited to in-frame clones, with some not included. The sample contains roughly 300,000 clones, roughly 85% of which appear only once. Sequenced sample: PBMCs or T cells enriched from blood (not recorded which). These receptors all stem from a woman in her thirties or forties with acute COVID-19.

V is TRBV21-1 and J is TRBJ2-3; whether TRBD1, the table's D call, matches the DNA was not checked. TRBV21-1 is a documented pseudogene. The CDR3 has 17 residues. CDR3 residues: CASSKAWDSRTLDTQYF. DNA of the CDR3: TGTGCCAGCAGCAAAGCCTGGGACAGCCGCACATTAGATACGCAGTATTTT.

The V and J genes are TRBV19 and TRBJ1-4; TRBD1 agrees at 9 bases. V dropped 4 bases and J dropped 6; count of bases not matched to a gene: 3. The CDR3 is 14 amino acids. Germline CDR1 and CDR2: LNHDA and SQIVND (reference sequence). The CDR3, as DNA: TGTGCCAGTAGTAGGGGACAGGGTTATGAAAAACTGTTTTTT. The encoded protein is CASSRGQGYEKLFF.

J is TRBJ2-1 and V is TRBV24-1; TRBD2 aligns across 8 bases. The germline V gene encodes CDR1 KGHDR and CDR2 SFDVKD. The CDR3 loop spans 14 amino acids. V shed 4 bases, J shed 9 bases, and the junction held 7 bases outside the gene matches. The CDR3 protein is CATSDLGLAGEQFF. The CDR3 coding sequence is TGTGCCACCAGTGACCTCGGACTAGCTGGTGAGCAGTTCTTC.

This clone was counted once. The chain joins TRBV9 to TRBJ1-2; a weak D match, TRBD1 (6 bases). The CDR3 is 15 amino acids. V was shortened by 4 bases and J by 4 bases, with 17 bases between the two germline ends. CDR1 and CDR2 (germline): SGDLS, YYNGEE. In DNA form, the CDR3 reads TGTGCCAGCAGCCCCCTAGGGGGGGGGCTCTATGGCTACACCTTC. It yields the protein CASSPLGGGLYGYTF.

Remarks on this clone: A single base separates this from a much larger clone, so it may be a read error. The chain has TRBV7-2 and TRBJ1-4; 9 bases agree with TRBD1. Germline assignment: CDR1 SGHTA and CDR2 FQGNSA. The CDR3 is 13 amino acids. Trimming at V came to 5 bases and at J to 7 bases, leaving 2 bases not matched to a gene. This CDR3 reads CASSLDRGEKLFF. CDR3 in DNA: TGTGCCAGCAGCCTGGACAGGGGTGAAAAACTGTTTTTT.

This clone was seen more than once but under ten times. Different DNA sequences within this sample yield the same CDR3. V and J are TRBV2 and TRBJ2-7, with a possible D match to TRBD1 (5 bases). This CDR3 contains 12 residues. Trimming took 7 bases from V and 3 from J, leaving 10 bases between them. Germline assignment: CDR1 SNHLY and CDR2 FYNNEI. The CDR3 sequence: CASTAGFYEQYF. CDR3 nucleotides: TGTGCCAGCACCGCAGGGTTCTACGAGCAGTACTTC.

The V gene is TRBV2, the J gene TRBJ1-1, with D hard to call. V was pared by 4 bases and J by 1 base, with 7 bases between. CDR1 SNHLY and CDR2 FYNNEI come from the germline V gene. The CDR3 contains 13 residues. DNA for the CDR3: TGTGCCAGCAGTGTACAGTGGAACACTGAAGCTTTCTTT. Translating it yields CASSVQWNTEAFF.

The gene calls are TRBV5-5 and TRBJ2-7; 7 bases agree with TRBD1. With 2 bases clipped from V and 6 bases from J, the junction kept 17 bases outside the gene matches. The CDR3 has 17 amino acids. Per the germline V gene, CDR1 is SGHKS and CDR2 is YYEKEE (reference sequence). CDR3 nucleotide sequence: TGTGCCAGCAGCTTAAGGCGACAGGGCGCTCCTGGGGGCGAGCAGTACTTC. This codes for CASSLRRQGAPGGEQYF.

This clone was observed a handful of times. The chain has TRBV28 and TRBJ1-5; TRBD1 might be the D (6 bases). The CDR3 is made up of 14 amino acids. Germline V gene sequence: CDR1 MDHEN, CDR2 SYDVKM. V was cut by 8 bases and J by 4 bases, with 15 bases left in between. The CDR3 region is CASHGGPANQPQHF. The CDR3 bases are TGTGCCAGCCACGGGGGGCCTGCGAATCAGCCCCAGCATTTT. Based on the CDR3 plus reference TRBV28 and TRBJ1-5, the full variable domain is DVKVTQSSRYLVKRTGEKVFLECVQDMDHENMFWYRQDPGLGLRLIYFSYDVKMKEKGDIPEGYSVSREKKERFSLILESASTNQTSMYLCASHGGPANQPQHFGDGTRLSIL.

The chain combines TRBV6-5 with TRBJ1-4; 9 bases align to TRBD1. The CDR3 is 14 residues long. Looked up from germline, CDR1 is MNHEY and CDR2 is SVGAGI. V lost 6 bases and J lost 8; bases outside the gene matches: 7. CDR3 DNA: TGTGCCAGCAGGGGACAGGGACCAGGAGAAAAACTGTTTTTT. It encodes CASRGQGPGEKLFF.

The chain combines TRBV6-5 with TRBJ1-6; 7 bases align to TRBD1. Germline V lookup: CDR1 MNHEY, CDR2 SVGAGI. The CDR3 is 15 amino acids. After removal of 5 bases from V and 4 bases from J, the junction contained 5 bases not matched to a gene. CDR3 in amino acids: CASSRDRVYNSPLHF. In DNA, the CDR3 is TGTGCCAGCAGTCGTGACAGGGTATATAATTCACCCCTCCACTTT.

The V call is TRBV6-4, the J call TRBJ1-1; D call uncertain. Trimming removed 6 bases from V and 3 bases from J, with 29 bases in between. The CDR3 consists of 19 residues. From germline, CDR1 is MRHNA and CDR2 SNTAGT. CDR3 protein: CASRAPVKLLGLWDTEAFF. The CDR3 DNA follows: TGTGCCAGCAGAGCACCGGTCAAGTTGTTGGGCCTATGGGACACTGAAGCTTTCTTT.

The CDR3 sequence is CASSSSGQGETQYF. The CDR3 bases are TGTGCCAGCAGCTCCTCGGGACAGGGGGAGACCCAGTACTTC. The chain couples TRBV7-2 to TRBJ2-5; 10 bases align to TRBD1. V trimming: 4 bases; J trimming: 5 bases; junction bases outside the gene matches: 4. There are 14 residues in the CDR3. Germline V CDR1 and CDR2: SGHTA, FQGNSA.

In its sample, this clone was seen once. This chain links TRBV19 with TRBJ1-6; 7 bases fit TRBD1. J lost 10 bases, V lost 9 bases, and 9 bases had no gene match. The germline CDR1 and CDR2 sequences are LNHDA and SQIVND (reference sequence). The CDR3 totals 13 residues. The DNA for the CDR3 is TGTGCCAGCGCTCGGGACAGATCCTCACCCCTCCACTTT. Amino acids: CASARDRSSPLHF.

This chain links TRBV14 with TRBJ2-7; D is undetermined. The CDR3 has 12 residues. V was cut by 5 bases and J by 3 bases, with 8 bases left in between. Germline loops: CDR1 SGHDN, CDR2 FVKESK. CDR3 region: CASSDMRYEQYF. The CDR3 DNA sequence: TGTGCCAGCAGCGACATGCGCTACGAGCAGTACTTC. The entire variable domain, with the rest obtained from reference TRBV14 and TRBJ2-7, is as follows: EAGVTQFPSHSVIEKGQTVTLRCDPISGHDNLYWYRRVMGKEIKFLLHFVKESKQDESGMPNNRFLAERTGGTYSTLKVQPAELEDSGVYFCASSDMRYEQYFGPGTRLTVT.

The chain uses TRBV12-3 or TRBV12-4 and TRBJ1-6; 7 nucleotides align to TRBD1. V lost 10 bases and J lost 6; bases outside the gene matches: 6. The CDR3 is 13 residues long. CDR3 nucleotide sequence: TGTGCCACGACAGGGACCTCTAATTCACCCCTCCACTTT. Residues: CATTGTSNSPLHF.

Only one count was recorded for this clone. This chain uses TRBV27 with TRBJ1-6; the match to TRBD1 covers 9 bases. This CDR3 has 16 amino acids. The germline gives CDR1 MNHEY, CDR2 SMNVEV (reference sequence). With 6 bases clipped from V and 7 bases from J, the junction kept 10 bases outside the gene matches. CDR3 amino acids: CASRRTGGQRNSPLHF. The CDR3 nucleotides read TGTGCCAGCAGGCGAACAGGGGGCCAAAGGAATTCACCCCTCCACTTT.

V is TRBV9 and J is TRBJ2-1, with 12 positions matching TRBD2. The CDR3 has 16 residues. Germline V gene data show CDR1 as SGDLS and CDR2 as YYNGEE. The J segment lost 2 bases and the V segment lost 0 bases, leaving 0 bases of the junction unmatched. The CDR3 loop is CASSVGTSGAYNEQFF. CDR3 in DNA: TGTGCCAGCAGCGTAGGGACTAGCGGGGCCTACAATGAGCAGTTCTTC.

The chain combines TRBV7-9 with TRBJ1-2; 7 bases match TRBD1. After removal of 0 bases from V and 2 bases from J, the junction contained 9 bases not matched to a gene. This CDR3 contains 17 residues. Germline V CDR1 and CDR2: SEHNR, FQNEAQ (reference sequence). For the CDR3, the DNA is TGTGCCAGCAGCTTAGCGCCGGGGGCAGGGGGAAACTATGGCTACACCTTC. It yields the protein CASSLAPGAGGNYGYTF.